This record looks at one T cell receptor beta chain sequence and its context. Its matching antigen is unknown. This CDR3 is built from 18 residues. Trimming at V came to 2 bases and at J to 4 bases, leaving 7 bases not matched to a gene. CDR1 and CDR2 from the germline V gene are KGHSH and LQKENI. These data are taken from a study of T cell responses to AZD1222 COVID-19 vaccine. Some clones are missing from TCRdb's copy, which holds only in-frame ones; the method was immunoSEQ multiplex PCR. The table lists some 200,000 clones, around nine tenths of them singletons. Study outcomes and limitations: Regions 160-218 and 743-854 held dominance among vaccine-associated CD4 TCRs, which spanned spike.

The chain employs TRBV18 and TRBJ2-2; TRBD2 matches 13 bases. This receptor was obtained from an adult who received the AZD1222 COVID-19 vaccine. The sequencing here drew on peripheral blood, taken 28 days after the second AZD1222 dose. The CDR3 DNA follows: TGTGCCAGCTCACCAGGACTAGCGGGAGTCCCGAGCACCGGGGAGCTGTTTTTT. Encoded protein: CASSPGLAGVPSTGELFF.